Listed below are T cell receptor beta chains from one sample, sequenced in a study of CD8 T cells in ankylosing spondylitis. Via MiXCR, TCRdb re-called the 5' RACE reads, giving one row per CDR3 protein. The sample has just over 350,000 distinct CDR3 sequences; 20% to 25% are singletons. The sample comprised blood, either unsorted or a sorted T cell fraction (not recorded which). Receptors originate from a male donor with ankylosing spondylitis or in good health (not recorded which). Both conserved end residues are part of each CDR3. The order of the fields is V gene, J gene, clone size, CDR3 length, D gene, CDR3 protein, CDR3 DNA. A D gene is named only where the DNA matches it firmly. Clone size is not always given. Where it is, it says once, few, many or a class for expanded clones.

V gene: TRBV19; J gene: TRBJ1-3; clone size: few; CDR3 length: 18; D gene: -; CDR3 protein: CASSIPREESFSGNTIYF; CDR3 DNA: TGTGCCAGTAGTATCCCTCGAGAAGAATCCTTCTCTGGAAACACCATATATTTT
V gene: TRBV6-1; J gene: TRBJ2-1; clone size: -; CDR3 length: 16; D gene: TRBD1; CDR3 protein: CASSPGQGVSYNEQFF; CDR3 DNA: TGTGCCAGCAGCCCGGGACAGGGGGTATCCTACAATGAGCAGTTCTTC
V gene: TRBV5-1; J gene: TRBJ2-1; clone size: few; CDR3 length: 15; D gene: TRBD1; CDR3 protein: CASSPPGGPYNEQFF; CDR3 DNA: TGCGCCAGCAGCCCCCCAGGGGGCCCTTACAATGAGCAGTTCTTC
V gene: TRBV9; J gene: TRBJ2-7; clone size: -; CDR3 length: 16; D gene: TRBD2; CDR3 protein: CASSPGLAGGPYEQYF; CDR3 DNA: TGTGCCAGCAGCCCAGGACTAGCGGGGGGGCCGTACGAGCAGTACTTC
V gene: TRBV12-3/TRBV12-4; J gene: TRBJ2-7; clone size: few; CDR3 length: 17; D gene: TRBD2; CDR3 protein: CASKAQGEGLAGNEQYF; CDR3 DNA: TGTGCCAGCAAAGCACAGGGTGAGGGACTAGCGGGGAACGAGCAGTACTTC
V gene: TRBV7-2; J gene: TRBJ2-7; clone size: -; CDR3 length: 15; D gene: TRBD2; CDR3 protein: CASSLSGGVTYEQYF; CDR3 DNA: TGTGCCAGCAGCCTGAGCGGGGGGGTAACCTACGAGCAGTACTTC
V gene: TRBV4-1; J gene: TRBJ2-1; clone size: few; CDR3 length: 14; D gene: -; CDR3 protein: CASSPPGGHNEQFF; CDR3 DNA: TGCGCCAGCAGCCCTCCCGGGGGCCACAATGAGCAGTTCTTC
V gene: TRBV30; J gene: TRBJ1-2; clone size: few; CDR3 length: 16; D gene: -; CDR3 protein: CAWRQTGGGPNYGYTF; CDR3 DNA: TGTGCCTGGAGACAAACGGGGGGAGGGCCGAACTATGGCTACACCTTC
V gene: TRBV12-3/TRBV12-4; J gene: TRBJ2-2; clone size: -; CDR3 length: 15; D gene: TRBD1; CDR3 protein: CASSFGQGYTGELFF; CDR3 DNA: TGTGCCAGCAGTTTCGGACAGGGTTACACCGGGGAGCTGTTTTTT
V gene: TRBV12-3/TRBV12-4; J gene: TRBJ1-1; clone size: -; CDR3 length: 13; D gene: -; CDR3 protein: CASRLPPNTEAFF; CDR3 DNA: TGTGCCAGCAGGCTCCCACCGAACACTGAAGCTTTCTTT
V gene: TRBV24-1; J gene: TRBJ2-1; clone size: few; CDR3 length: 16; D gene: TRBD1; CDR3 protein: CATSDFENRGANEQFF; CDR3 DNA: TGTGCCACCAGTGATTTCGAGAACAGGGGAGCCAATGAGCAGTTCTTC
V gene: TRBV2; J gene: TRBJ2-1; clone size: few; CDR3 length: 15; D gene: TRBD1; CDR3 protein: CASSVLTGATNEQFF; CDR3 DNA: TGTGCCAGCAGTGTTTTGACAGGGGCGACGAATGAGCAGTTCTTC
V gene: TRBV12-3/TRBV12-4; J gene: TRBJ2-1; clone size: few; CDR3 length: 14; D gene: TRBD2; CDR3 protein: CASSPGTRVNEQFF; CDR3 DNA: TGTGCCAGCAGCCCCGGGACTAGAGTCAATGAGCAGTTCTTC
V gene: TRBV5-1; J gene: TRBJ2-5; clone size: -; CDR3 length: 14; D gene: -; CDR3 protein: CASSGGRGGETQYF; CDR3 DNA: TGCGCCAGCAGCGGGGGCCGTGGCGGGGAGACCCAGTACTTC
V gene: TRBV20-1; J gene: TRBJ2-7; clone size: few; CDR3 length: 15; D gene: TRBD2; CDR3 protein: CSARDYQGTTYEQYF; CDR3 DNA: TGCAGTGCTAGAGATTACCAAGGGACTACCTACGAGCAGTACTTC
V gene: TRBV25-1; J gene: TRBJ2-7; clone size: few; CDR3 length: 14; D gene: TRBD2; CDR3 protein: CASSDGGWAYEQYF; CDR3 DNA: TGTGCCAGCAGTGACGGGGGGTGGGCCTACGAGCAGTACTTC
V gene: TRBV4-1; J gene: TRBJ2-3; clone size: few; CDR3 length: 15; D gene: -; CDR3 protein: CASSQDLVQAGTQYF; CDR3 DNA: TGCGCCAGCAGCCAAGATTTGGTGCAGGCCGGTACGCAGTATTTT
V gene: TRBV5-1; J gene: TRBJ2-1; clone size: -; CDR3 length: 15; D gene: -; CDR3 protein: CASSLVWDLNNEQFF; CDR3 DNA: TGCGCCAGCAGCTTGGTTTGGGACCTAAACAATGAGCAGTTCTTC
V gene: TRBV10-3; J gene: TRBJ1-1; clone size: -; CDR3 length: 13; D gene: -; CDR3 protein: CAIRDGANTEAFF; CDR3 DNA: TGTGCCATCAGGGACGGCGCCAACACTGAAGCTTTCTTT
V gene: TRBV6-5; J gene: TRBJ2-7; clone size: few; CDR3 length: 11; D gene: -; CDR3 protein: CASSYFNEQYF; CDR3 DNA: TGTGCCAGCAGTTACTTCAACGAGCAGTACTTC
V gene: TRBV12-3/TRBV12-4; J gene: TRBJ2-5; clone size: few; CDR3 length: 14; D gene: -; CDR3 protein: CASSLWQVQETQYF; CDR3 DNA: TGTGCCAGCAGTTTATGGCAGGTCCAAGAGACCCAGTACTTC
V gene: TRBV12-3/TRBV12-4; J gene: TRBJ1-1; clone size: few; CDR3 length: 13; D gene: -; CDR3 protein: CASRLGVGTEAFF; CDR3 DNA: TGTGCCAGCAGGTTAGGGGTCGGCACTGAAGCTTTCTTT